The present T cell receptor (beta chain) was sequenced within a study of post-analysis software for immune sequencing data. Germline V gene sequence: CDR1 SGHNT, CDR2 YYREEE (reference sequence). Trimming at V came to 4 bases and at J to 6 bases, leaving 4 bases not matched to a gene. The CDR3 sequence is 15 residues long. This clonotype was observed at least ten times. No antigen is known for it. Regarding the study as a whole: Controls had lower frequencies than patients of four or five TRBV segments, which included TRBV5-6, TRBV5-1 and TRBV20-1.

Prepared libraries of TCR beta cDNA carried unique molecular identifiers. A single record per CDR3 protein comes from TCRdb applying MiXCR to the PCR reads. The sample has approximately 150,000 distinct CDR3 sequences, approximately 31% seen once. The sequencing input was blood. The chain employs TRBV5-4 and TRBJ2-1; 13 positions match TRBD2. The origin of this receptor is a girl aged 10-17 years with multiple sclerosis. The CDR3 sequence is CASSTTSGRANEQFF. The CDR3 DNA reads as TGTGCCAGCAGCACTACTAGCGGGAGGGCCAATGAGCAGTTCTTC.